This record concerns one TCR beta chain sequence. How the authors handled the data: Nucleated cell counts were estimated from reference gene primer amplification. Assay used: immunoSEQ multiplex PCR; TCRdb lists only in-frame clones, some missing. The V and J calls and clone size are taken from that table; D and trimming were inferred from the DNA. The sample yields about 35,000 clones, approximately 80% seen once. This sample is drawn from a study of blood T cell repertoires in COVID-19. The trim removed 8 bases at V and 5 bases at J, leaving 8 bases unmatched. CDR1 and CDR2 from the germline V gene are MNHEY and SMNVEV (reference sequence). There are 14 residues in the CDR3.

The sample taken for sequencing was peripheral blood. The chain employs TRBV27 and TRBJ1-4, with TRBD1 identical over 7 bases. This sequence was found in a man in his sixties in a cohort sampled during active COVID-19. Here the CDR3 reads CASGATGRNEKLFF. For the CDR3, the DNA is TGTGCCAGCGGCGCGACAGGGAGGAATGAAAAACTGTTTTTT.